The source of this T cell receptor (beta chain) is a study of T cells after yellow fever vaccination. Study observations and caveats: Primary-vaccination clones mostly resurfaced post-booster (96% CD4, around 88% CD8). Weaker overall, the secondary response nonetheless peaked faster (day 5 versus 15).

The V end lost 8 bases, the J end lost 1 base, and 11 bases lay between the germline ends. Germline V gene data show CDR1 as LGHNA and CDR2 as YSLEER. The CDR3 has 14 residues. TCRdb reanalysed the 5' RACE reads using MiXCR and keeps one entry per CDR3 protein. Found here are about 210,000 distinct CDR3 sequences, about 3% of them singletons; the top ten hold around 3%. This clonotype was seen repeatedly, ten times or more. Its antigen is not identified. The TCR was taken from a man younger than 30 who received the YFV17D yellow fever vaccine. The rearrangement joins TRBV4-3 to TRBJ2-2; the D is unclear. The sample consisted of CD4+ T cells sorted from PBMCs, taken 10 days after the yellow fever booster vaccination. The CDR3 is CASQKSGNTGELFF. CDR3 nucleotides: TGCGCCAGCCAAAAGAGTGGGAACACCGGGGAGCTGTTTTTT.